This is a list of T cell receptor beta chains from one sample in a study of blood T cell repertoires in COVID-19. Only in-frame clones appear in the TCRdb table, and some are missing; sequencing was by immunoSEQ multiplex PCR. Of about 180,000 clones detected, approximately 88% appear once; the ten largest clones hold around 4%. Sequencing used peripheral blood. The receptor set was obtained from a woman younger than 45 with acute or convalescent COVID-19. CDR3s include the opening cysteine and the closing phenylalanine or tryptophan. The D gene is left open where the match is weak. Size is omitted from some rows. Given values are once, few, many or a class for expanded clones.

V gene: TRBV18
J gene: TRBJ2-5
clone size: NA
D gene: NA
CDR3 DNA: TGTGCCAGCTCACCAAACGCAGGGGAGCAAGAGACCCAGTACTTC
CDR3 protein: CASSPNAGEQETQYF

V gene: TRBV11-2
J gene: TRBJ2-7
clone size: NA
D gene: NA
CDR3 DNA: TGTGCCAGCAGCTTCAGGGACTCTCGATACGAGCAGTACTTC
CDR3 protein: CASSFRDSRYEQYF

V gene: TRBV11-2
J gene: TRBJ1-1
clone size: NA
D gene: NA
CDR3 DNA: TGTGCCAGCAGCTTAGACAGGAACACTGAAGCTTTCTTT
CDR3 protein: CASSLDRNTEAFF

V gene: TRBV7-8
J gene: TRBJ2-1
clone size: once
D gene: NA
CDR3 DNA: TGTGCCAGCACCCGTAGCGTTTCCTACAATGAGCAGTTCTTC
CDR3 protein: CASTRSVSYNEQFF

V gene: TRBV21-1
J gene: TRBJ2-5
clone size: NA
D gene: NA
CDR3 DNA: TGTGCCAGCAGCGGTGTCCGGGAGACCCAGTACTTC
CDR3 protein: CASSGVRETQYF

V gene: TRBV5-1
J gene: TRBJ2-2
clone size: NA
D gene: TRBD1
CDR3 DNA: TGCGCCAGCAGCCCCAGGACAGGGGCGAGCGGGGAGCTGTTTTTT
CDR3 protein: CASSPRTGASGELFF

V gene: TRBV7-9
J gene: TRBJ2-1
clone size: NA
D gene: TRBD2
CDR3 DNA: TGTGCCAGCAGCTCCAGGGAGGGCCTAAAGGCGGCTCAGTTCTTC
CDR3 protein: CASSSREGLKAAQFF

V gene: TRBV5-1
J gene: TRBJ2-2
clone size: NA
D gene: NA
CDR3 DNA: TGCGCCAGCAGAGCCATTTCTAGTGGTTTGGGGGAGCTGTTTTTT
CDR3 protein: CASRAISSGLGELFF

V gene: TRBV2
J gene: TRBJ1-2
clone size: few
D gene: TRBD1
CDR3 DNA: TGTGCCAGCAGTCACAGGGGCCGTGGCTACACCTTC
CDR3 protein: CASSHRGRGYTF

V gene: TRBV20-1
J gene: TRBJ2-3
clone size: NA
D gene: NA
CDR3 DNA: TGCAGTGCCCCGCAGGGGGATACGCAGTATTTT
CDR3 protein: CSAPQGDTQYF

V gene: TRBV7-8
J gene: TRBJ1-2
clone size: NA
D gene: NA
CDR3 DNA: TGTGCCAGCCAAAGCGGGGCAGGGAGACACTATGGCTACACCTTC
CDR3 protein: CASQSGAGRHYGYTF

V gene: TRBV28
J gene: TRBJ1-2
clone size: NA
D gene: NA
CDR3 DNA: TGTGCCAGCAGCCGCCCGACAGAACTCTATGGCTACACCTTC
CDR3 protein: CASSRPTELYGYTF

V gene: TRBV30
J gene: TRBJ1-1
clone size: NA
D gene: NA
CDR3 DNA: TGTGCCTGGAGTGGCGTGAACACTGAAGCTTTCTTT
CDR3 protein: CAWSGVNTEAFF

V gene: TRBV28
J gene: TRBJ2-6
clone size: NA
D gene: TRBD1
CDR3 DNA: TGTGCCAGCAGTTTGGGGACAGGGAACTCTGGGGCCAACGTCCTGACTTTC
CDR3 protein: CASSLGTGNSGANVLTF

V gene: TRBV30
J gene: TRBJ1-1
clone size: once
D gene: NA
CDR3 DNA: TGTGCCTTCCAGGCCGGGACACTGAACACTGAAGCTTTCTTT
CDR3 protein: CAFQAGTLNTEAFF

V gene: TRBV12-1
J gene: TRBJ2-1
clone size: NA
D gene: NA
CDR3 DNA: TGTGCCAGCAGCTTTGTTAAGCGGGAGGGCCCAAACAATGAGCAGTTCTTC
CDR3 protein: CASSFVKREGPNNEQFF

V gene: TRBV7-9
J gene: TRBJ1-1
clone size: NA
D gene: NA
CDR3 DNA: TGTGCCAGCATCAAAACTGCGCGATCAGAAGCTTTCTTT
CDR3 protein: CASIKTARSEAFF

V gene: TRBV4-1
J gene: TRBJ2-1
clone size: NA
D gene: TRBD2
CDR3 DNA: TGCGCCAGCAGCCAAGTTCCGCGGACTAGCGGGAGGGCCGCCTACAATGAGCAGTTCTTC
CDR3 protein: CASSQVPRTSGRAAYNEQFF

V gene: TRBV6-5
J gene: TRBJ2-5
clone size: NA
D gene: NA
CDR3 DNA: TGTGCCAGTCAGTGGAGGGCCGAGGAGACCCAGTACTTC
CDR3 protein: CASQWRAEETQYF

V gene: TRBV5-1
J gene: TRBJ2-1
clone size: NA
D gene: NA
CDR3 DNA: TGCGCCAGCAGCTTCTGGGGCGCGAATGAGCAGTTCTTC
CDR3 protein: CASSFWGANEQFF

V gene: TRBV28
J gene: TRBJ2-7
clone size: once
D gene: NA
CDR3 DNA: TGTGCCAGCAGTTTAAAGGGGAACGAGCTGTACTTC
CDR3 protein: CASSLKGNELYF

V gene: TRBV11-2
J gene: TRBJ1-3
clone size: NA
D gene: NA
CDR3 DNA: TGTGCCAGCAGCTTACAGGAACTCCCTGGAAACACCATATATTTT
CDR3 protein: CASSLQELPGNTIYF

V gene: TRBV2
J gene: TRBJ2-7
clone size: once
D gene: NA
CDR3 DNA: TGTGCCAGCAGTTTGAATCAGGGGTACGAGCAGTACTTC
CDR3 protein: CASSLNQGYEQYF

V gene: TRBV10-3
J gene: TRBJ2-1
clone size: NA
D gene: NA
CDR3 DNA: TGTGCCATCAGTGAGTCGGCCGAAAACGAGCAGTTCTTC
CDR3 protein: CAISESAENEQFF

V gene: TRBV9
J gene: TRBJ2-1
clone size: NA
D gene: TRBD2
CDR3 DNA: TGTGCCAGCAGCCCCAGCGGGAGGTACAATGAGCAGTTCTTC
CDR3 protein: CASSPSGRYNEQFF

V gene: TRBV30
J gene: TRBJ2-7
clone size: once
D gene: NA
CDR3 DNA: TGTGCCGGAACCCCAGGACTTTACTTCTACGAGCAGTACTTC
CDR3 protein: CAGTPGLYFYEQYF

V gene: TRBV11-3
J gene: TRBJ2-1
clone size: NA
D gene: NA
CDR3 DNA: TGTGCCAGCAGCCCCGGACGGGAGAATGAGCAGTTCTTC
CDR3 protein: CASSPGRENEQFF

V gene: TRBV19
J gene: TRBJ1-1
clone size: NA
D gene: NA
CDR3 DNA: TGTGCCAGTAGTTGGGGGCAGCACAAAGCTTTCTTT
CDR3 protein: CASSWGQHKAFF

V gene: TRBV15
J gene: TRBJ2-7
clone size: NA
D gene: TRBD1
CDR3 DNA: TGTGCCACCAGCAGATTGACAGGGAAGAACGAGCAGTACTTC
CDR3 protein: CATSRLTGKNEQYF